One and the same sample provided the 2 T cell receptor beta chains below, sequenced in a study of T cell responses to AZD1222 COVID-19 vaccine. Generated by immunoSEQ multiplex PCR, the TCRdb table keeps only in-frame clones and is missing some. In the table there are 100,000 to 150,000 clones, about 85% of which are singletons. Sample: peripheral blood, taken on day 0 of AZD1222 vaccination. All receptors come from an adult in good health.

In this sample, this clone turned up many times. The chain combines TRBV27 with TRBJ2-3, with TRBD2 matching 10 bases. The ends lost 3 bases at V and 5 bases at J; junction bases unmatched: 8. CDR1 is MNHEY, CDR2 SMNVEV, per germline (reference sequence). This CDR3 has 16 amino acids. The CDR3 protein is CASSFLGTSERDTQYF. As DNA, the CDR3 is TGTGCCAGCAGTTTTCTTGGGACTAGCGAACGAGATACGCAGTATTTT.

The chain combines TRBV9 with TRBJ2-7; D unresolved. The V gene lost 5 bases and the J gene lost 1 base, with 22 bases spanning the gap. Germline V gene lookup returns CDR1 SGDLS and CDR2 YYNGEE. CDR3 size: 17 residues. The CDR3 coding sequence is TGTGCCAGCAGTCCCACCCGGGCGGTATCTCGGTCCTACGAGCAGTACTTC. Residues: CASSPTRAVSRSYEQYF.